This TCR beta chain was profiled in a study of vaccination and CD4 T cells after COVID-19. The time point here: late sampling 161 to 241 days after vaccination in a few convalescent patients. Treatment noted: roughly 10-day PBMC culture with coronavirus spike peptide pools or control peptides (ViraFEST assay). Once obtained from cultured CD4+ T cells, the DNA was sequenced using the Oncomine TCR Beta short-read assay. Using its own MiXCR run on the PCR reads, TCRdb lists one record per CDR3 protein. The sample lists about 21,000 distinct CDR3 sequences, around 39% seen once, with about 9.8% in the top ten. As for this clonotype: Its matching antigen is unknown.

CDR1 MGHDK and CDR2 SYGVNS come from the germline V gene. There are 14 residues in the CDR3. V dropped 8 bases and J dropped 2; count of bases not matched to a gene: 4. V usage is TRBV25-1 and J usage is TRBJ2-5; TRBD1 aligns across 11 bases. The input for sequencing was CD4+ T cells from blood, cultured in vitro, taken about 7 months after SARS-CoV-2 vaccination. The origin of this receptor is a human donor who had recovered from COVID-19. The CDR3 nucleotides are TGTGCCAGCGGCGGGACAGGGGGGCAAGAGACCCAGTACTTC. This sequence encodes CASGGTGGQETQYF.